This record looks at one T cell receptor beta chain sequence and its context. Its antigen remains unknown. This entry belongs to a study of cytomegalovirus exposure and HLA in healthy donors. The germline CDR1 and CDR2 sequences are MGHRA and YSYEKL. J lost 7 bases, V lost 4 bases, and 10 bases had no gene match. The CDR3 has 16 amino acids. Study-wide findings and caveats: Several V segments, TRBV6-2 and TRBV6-3 among them, could not be told apart and were dropped.

Both 60 Vbeta primers and 13 Jbeta primers went into the PCR. Generated by immunoSEQ multiplex PCR, the TCRdb table keeps only in-frame clones and is missing some. The sample includes 310,000 or so clones, approximately 90% of them seen just once. The sample was PBMCs. V usage is TRBV4-1 and J usage is TRBJ2-1; 10 nucleotides agree with TRBD2. This receptor was obtained from a woman aged 18-29 years in good health and CMV-seronegative. CDR3: CASSPEPAGGPNEQFF. The CDR3 DNA reads TGCGCCAGCAGCCCCGAGCCAGCGGGGGGGCCGAATGAGCAGTTCTTC.